These 23 T cell receptor beta chains share one sample of origin, sequenced in a study of control samples from healthy donors and cancer patients. Data came from immunoSEQ multiplex PCR; TCRdb stores just in-frame clones and leaves some out. The data contain around 190,000 clones, more than 80% of them singletons. Sequencing was performed on blood. The receptors come from a man aged 25-45 years in good health.

The CDR3 is CASSPKPWQGTEAFF. The CDR3 nucleotides are TGTGCCAGCAGCCCGAAACCGTGGCAGGGTACTGAAGCTTTCTTT. This sequence joins TRBV9 and TRBJ1-1, with D possibly being TRBD1 (5 bases). Deletions cut 4 bases from V and 5 bases from J, with 18 bases between. The CDR3 sequence is 15 residues long. Germline V gene data show CDR1 as SGDLS and CDR2 as YYNGEE.

The J gene is TRBJ2-2, the V gene TRBV27; D call uncertain. V was clipped by 6 bases and J by 2 bases, with 19 bases between them. Germline CDR1 reads MNHEY; CDR2 reads SMNVEV (reference sequence). The CDR3 covers 17 residues. The CDR3 spells CASSTRSALTNTGELFF. The CDR3 DNA reads as TGTGCCAGCAGCACCCGATCAGCCCTCACTAACACCGGGGAGCTGTTTTTT.

This clone came up once. DNA for the CDR3: TGTGCCAGCAGCTTAAATCCCGGGGGACCCTTTAACTATGGCTACACCTTC. Protein: CASSLNPGGPFNYGYTF. The chain employs TRBV7-3 and TRBJ1-2; weak D call: TRBD1 (5 bases). CDR1 and CDR2 from the germline V gene are SGHTA and FQGTGA. This CDR3 has 17 residues. Trimming left V 1 base short and J 1 base short, with 16 bases between.

The gene calls are TRBV5-1 and TRBJ1-1; D might be TRBD1 (5 bases). Germline CDR1 is SGHRS and CDR2 is YFSETQ. This CDR3 has 11 amino acids. Trimming took 4 bases from V and 8 from J, leaving 9 bases between them. The CDR3: CASSRSGEAFF. CDR3 in DNA: TGCGCCAGCAGCAGATCAGGGGAAGCTTTCTTT.

The chain couples TRBV19 to TRBJ2-7; TRBD2 is a possible D gene (5 bases). The CDR3 has 14 amino acids. Germline assignment: CDR1 LNHDA and CDR2 SQIVND (reference sequence). V shed 1 base and J shed 5 bases, with 12 bases lying between them. As DNA, the CDR3 is TGTGCCAGTAGTATAGGGGCCGGGAACCACGAGCAGTACTTC. Its protein product is CASSIGAGNHEQYF. Drawing the rest from reference TRBV19 and TRBJ2-7, the complete variable domain is DGGITQSPKYLFRKEGQNVTLSCEQNLNHDAMYWYRQDPGQGLRLIYYSQIVNDFQKGDIAEGYSVSREKKESFPLTVTSAQKNPTAFYLCASSIGAGNHEQYFGPGTRLTVT.

V gene TRBV24-1 combines with J gene TRBJ2-2; 7 bases are a match to TRBD2. Per germline, CDR1 KGHDR and CDR2 SFDVKD. This CDR3 is built from 15 residues. The J segment lost 1 base and the V segment lost 7 bases, leaving 5 bases of the junction unmatched. CDR3 in amino acids: CATREWGGNTGELFF. CDR3 coding DNA: TGTGCCACCAGGGAATGGGGGGGGAACACCGGGGAGCTGTTTTTT.

The chain employs TRBV24-1 and TRBJ2-3; 7 bases map to TRBD2. CDR3 length equals 18 residues. Germline V gene lookup returns CDR1 KGHDR and CDR2 SFDVKD. V shed 4 bases and J 3 bases; nucleotides not matched to a gene: 15. The CDR3 DNA reads as TGTGCCACCAGTGAGCCCCTTGGATTGGCGGGAGAGACAGATACGCAGTATTTT. Protein product: CATSEPLGLAGETDTQYF.

The genes are TRBV19 and TRBJ1-5, with 8 bases fitting TRBD1. Trimming removed 6 bases from V and 0 bases from J; junction bases left unmatched: 4. CDR1 and CDR2 from the germline V gene are LNHDA and SQIVND (reference sequence). The CDR3 is 15 amino acids. CDR3 DNA sequence: TGTGCCAGTAGGGACAGGGTTTATAGCAATCAGCCCCAGCATTTT. This encodes CASRDRVYSNQPQHF.

The V gene is TRBV5-4, the J gene TRBJ2-7; D is possibly TRBD2 (5 bases). V lost 4 bases to trimming and J lost 0 bases, with 11 bases between them. The CDR3 is 14 amino acids. The germline gives CDR1 SGHNT, CDR2 YYREEE (reference sequence). The CDR3 loop reads CASSPERASYEQYF. The CDR3, as DNA: TGTGCCAGCAGCCCCGAGAGGGCCTCCTACGAGCAGTACTTC.

The chain carries TRBV7-8 and TRBJ1-3, with 7 positions matching TRBD1. Germline V gene data show CDR1 as SGHVS and CDR2 as FQNEAQ. The trim removed 1 base at V and 2 bases at J, leaving 2 bases unmatched. This CDR3 contains 15 residues. The CDR3 is CASSLGGTAGNTIYF. The CDR3 DNA reads TGTGCCAGCAGCTTAGGTGGGACAGCTGGAAACACCATATATTTT.

The chain carries TRBV9 and TRBJ1-1; maybe TRBD1 (6 bases). Looked up from germline, CDR1 is SGDLS and CDR2 is YYNGEE. V shed 0 bases and J shed 6 bases, with 12 bases lying between them. The length of the CDR3 is 14 residues. The CDR3, as DNA: TGTGCCAGCAGCGTAGACGGGGGGCTAGCTGAAGCTTTCTTT. Amino acid sequence: CASSVDGGLAEAFF.

The chain recombines TRBV10-3 with TRBJ2-1, with 7 bases fitting TRBD1. V lost 3 bases and J lost 0; bases outside the gene matches: 8. The CDR3 runs to 17 residues. Germline CDR1 is ENHRY and CDR2 is SYGVKD. CDR3 in DNA: TGTGCCATCAGTGAACAAAAGGGGGCAAGCTCCTACAATGAGCAGTTCTTC. It yields the protein CAISEQKGASSYNEQFF.

The rearrangement uses TRBV6-6 and TRBJ2-1; TRBD1 might be the D (5 bases). V lost 2 bases and J 14 bases, leaving 10 bases between the germline ends. The CDR3 contains 11 residues. Germline V gives CDR1 MNHNY, CDR2 SVGAGI (reference sequence). DNA for the CDR3: TGTGCCAGCAGTTACCAGGGAAGGGAGTTCTTC. It encodes CASSYQGREFF.

The chain employs TRBV5-5 and TRBJ1-2, with no clear D. The germline gives CDR1 SGHKS, CDR2 YYEKEE (reference sequence). The CDR3 totals 14 residues. The germline V and J ends were trimmed by 0 bases and 8 bases, with 14 bases remaining between them. This CDR3 reads CASSLAIWIRGYTF. CDR3 bases: TGTGCCAGCAGCTTGGCCATTTGGATACGGGGCTACACCTTC.

This clone was found once. CDR3 bases: TGTGCCAGCAGCTTATTGGGAGGGGATCAGCCCCAGCATTTT. Translating it yields CASSLLGGDQPQHF. The chain employs TRBV7-2 and TRBJ1-5, with D possibly matching TRBD1 (5 bases). The germline V and J ends were trimmed by 2 bases and 5 bases, with 10 bases remaining between them. CDR3 size: 14 residues. From germline, CDR1 is SGHTA and CDR2 FQGNSA.

The rearrangement joins TRBV6-2 or TRBV6-3 to TRBJ1-5, with 8 bases identical to TRBD1. Per germline, CDR1 MNHEY and CDR2 SVGEGT. This CDR3 is 16 amino acids long. The J segment lost 2 bases and the V segment lost 7 bases, leaving 10 bases of the junction unmatched. CDR3 bases: TGTGCCAGCACCCCCCACAGGGGGGGAGGCAATCAGCCCCAGCATTTT. Its translation: CASTPHRGGGNQPQHF.

The CDR3 here is CATSEQGADGYTF. Written as DNA, the CDR3 is TGTGCCACCAGTGAACAGGGGGCGGATGGCTACACCTTC. This chain uses TRBV24-1 with TRBJ1-2; TRBD1 agrees at 9 bases. This CDR3 region has 13 residues. Germline lookup yields CDR1 KGHDR and CDR2 SFDVKD. Unmatched junction bases numbered 2, after V lost 4 bases and J lost 6 bases.

The chain is built from TRBV5-6 and TRBJ2-5; D might be TRBD1 (5 bases). The CDR3 covers 16 residues. Between the trimmed V and J ends, which lost 0 bases and 1 base, there was a span of 13 bases. Germline V lookup: CDR1 SGHDT, CDR2 YYEEEE. This CDR3 is CASSLVGQGTQETQYF. DNA for the CDR3: TGTGCCAGCAGCTTGGTAGGTCAGGGAACCCAAGAGACCCAGTACTTC.

This clone showed up just once. The genes are TRBV2 and TRBJ1-2; 8 positions match TRBD1. Trimming removed 5 bases from V and 7 bases from J; junction bases left unmatched: 6. CDR3 length: 13 residues. In germline, CDR1 is SNHLY, CDR2 FYNNEI. The CDR3 DNA is TGTGCCAGCAGTCCCAGGGGGCCAGGTGGCTACACCTTC. As protein: CASSPRGPGGYTF.

V and J are TRBV29-1 and TRBJ1-3; weak D call: TRBD1 (5 bases). V gave up 7 bases and J gave up 0 bases, with 10 bases separating them. This CDR3 has 13 residues. Germline assignment: CDR1 SQVTM and CDR2 ANQGSEA. The CDR3 DNA is TGCAGCGCCGGGGGTTACTCTGGAAACACCATATATTTT. It yields the protein CSAGGYSGNTIYF.

This chain joins TRBV7-2 and TRBJ1-6; tentatively, D is TRBD1 (5 bases). The germline CDR1 and CDR2 sequences are SGHTA and FQGNSA. The CDR3 totals 16 residues. V was trimmed by 1 base and J by 5 bases, leaving 12 bases between them. CDR3 protein: CASSLVGGSNNSPLHF. The CDR3 DNA follows: TGTGCCAGCAGCTTAGTCGGGGGGAGCAATAATTCACCCCTCCACTTT.

In this sample, this clone turned up many times. The chain recombines TRBV6-6 with TRBJ1-2; 7 bases map to TRBD1. CDR3 length: 11 residues. After removal of 10 bases from V and 3 bases from J, the junction contained 2 bases not matched to a gene. The V gene's germline CDR1 is MNHNY and CDR2 SVGAGI (reference sequence). The DNA of the CDR3 is TGTGCCAACAGGGGACACTATGGCTACACCTTC. Protein sequence: CANRGHYGYTF.

The rearrangement links TRBV5-1 to TRBJ1-6, with D possibly being TRBD1 (6 bases). Per the germline V gene, CDR1 is SGHRS and CDR2 is YFSETQ. CDR3 length: 23 residues. The CDR3 coding sequence is TGCCCCCCCAGCTTGGGGGGGGCAGCCCCGCGGGACGGAAAGACCTCCTATAATTCACCCCTCCACTTT. Translation gives CPPSLGGAAPRDGKTSYNSPLHF.